The 27 T cell receptor beta chains presented below share a single source sample, sequenced in a study of blood T cell repertoires in COVID-19. Sequencing used immunoSEQ multiplex PCR; TCRdb keeps in-frame clones, though not all of them. The sample yields some 290,000 clones, 80% to 90% seen once. Sequencing used peripheral blood. The receptors derive from a woman between 25 and 40 years old with COVID-19, enrolled during active disease.

J is TRBJ1-5 and V is TRBV28; TRBD1 might be the D (6 bases). The V end lost 7 bases, the J end lost 8 bases, and 12 bases lay between the germline ends. The germline V gene has CDR1 MDHEN and CDR2 SYDVKM. The CDR3 has 12 residues. As DNA, the CDR3 is TGTGCCAGCACTACTAAGGGGGAGCCCCAGCATTTT. It yields the protein CASTTKGEPQHF.

The chain joins TRBV28 to TRBJ1-4, with D tentatively TRBD1 (5 bases). Trimming took off 5 bases at V and 5 bases at J, with 15 bases between the two ends. The CDR3 loop spans 15 amino acids. The germline V gene has CDR1 MDHEN and CDR2 SYDVKM. The chain's CDR3 is CASSTPGEGNEKLFF. CDR3 nucleotide sequence: TGTGCCAGCAGTACCCCGGGGGAAGGAAATGAAAAACTGTTTTTT.

This sequence joins TRBV6-5 and TRBJ2-7; a weak D match, TRBD2 (7 bases). The germline gives CDR1 MNHEY, CDR2 SVGAGI. V lost 6 bases, J lost 6 bases, and 18 bases lay in between. The CDR3 contains 14 residues. The CDR3 nucleotides read TGTGCCAGCAGCCTGGGGGGGGCCGTCGTCGAGCAGTACTTC. Protein sequence: CASSLGGAVVEQYF.

This chain links TRBV10-2 with TRBJ1-2; TRBD1 might be the D (5 bases). Per germline, CDR1 WSHSY and CDR2 SAAADI. The CDR3 is made up of 15 amino acids. Trimming took 3 bases from V and 4 from J, leaving 15 bases between them. This chain's CDR3 is CASSEGEGAAYGYTF. Written as DNA, the CDR3 is TGCGCCAGCAGTGAAGGGGAGGGAGCCGCCTATGGCTACACCTTC.

J is TRBJ2-5 and V is TRBV4-1; D uncertain. Germline V gene sequence: CDR1 MGHRA, CDR2 YSYEKL. CDR3 length equals 15 residues. V was trimmed by 0 bases and J by 5 bases, leaving 13 bases between them. The CDR3 DNA is TGCGCCAGCAGCCAAGATGCGTCCTTGCCGGAGACCCAGTACTTC. Translated: CASSQDASLPETQYF.

This chain uses TRBV10-2 with TRBJ1-1; no firm D call. There are 12 residues in the CDR3. The germline CDR1 and CDR2 sequences are WSHSY and SAAADI. Trimming shortened V by 7 bases and J by 1 base, and 7 bases separated the two germline ends. CDR3 sequence reads: CASKAGNTEAFF. The CDR3 DNA reads as TGCGCCAGCAAGGCAGGGAACACTGAAGCTTTCTTT.

This rearrangement joins TRBV14 to TRBJ1-3, with D uncertain. CDR1 and CDR2 (germline): SGHDN, FVKESK. The V end lost 1 base, the J end lost 9 bases, and 7 bases lay between the germline ends. The CDR3 covers 12 residues. The DNA of the CDR3 is TGTGCCAGCAGCCAAGGCCCGCGCACCATATATTTT. Its translation: CASSQGPRTIYF.

The chain is built from TRBV30 and TRBJ2-2; D possibly corresponds to TRBD1 (6 bases). The CDR3 contains 14 residues. Between the trimmed V and J ends, which lost 0 bases and 1 base, there was a span of 6 bases. Germline V gene data show CDR1 as GTSNPN and CDR2 as SVGIG (reference sequence). In DNA, the CDR3 is TGTGCCTGGAGTGTACAGGGGAACACCGGGGAGCTGTTTTTT. Protein: CAWSVQGNTGELFF. The variable domain in full, completed from reference TRBV30 and TRBJ2-2, reads SQTIHQWPATLVQPVGSPLSLECTVEGTSNPNLYWYRQAAGRGLQLLFYSVGIGQISSEVPQNLSASRPQDRQFILSSKKLLLSDSGFYLCAWSVQGNTGELFFGEGSRLTVL.

V is TRBV4-2 and J is TRBJ2-3, with TRBD2 identical over 12 bases. CDR1 LGHNA and CDR2 YNFKEQ come from the germline V gene. The CDR3 has 19 residues. The J segment lost 3 bases and the V segment lost 3 bases, leaving 13 bases of the junction unmatched. The CDR3: CASSHRLAGGPDGTDTQYF. CDR3 DNA sequence: TGTGCCAGCAGCCATCGGCTAGCGGGGGGGCCGGATGGGACAGATACGCAGTATTTT.

The chain has TRBV21-1 and TRBJ2-1; the tabulated D call, TRBD1, remains unverified against the DNA. TRBV21-1 is a known pseudogene. The CDR3 contains 13 residues. The DNA of the CDR3 is TGTGCCAGCAGCGGCCGAGGGGGCAATGAGCAGTTCTTC. It is translated as CASSGRGGNEQFF.

The chain links TRBV11-2 to TRBJ2-1, with 7 bases identical to TRBD1. Germline lookup yields CDR1 SGHAT and CDR2 FQNNGV. The CDR3 sequence is 13 residues long. V lost 5 bases, J lost 5 bases, and 3 bases stayed unmatched. CDR3 nucleotide sequence: TGTGCCAGCAGCAACGACAGGGACAATGAGCAGTTCTTC. This sequence encodes CASSNDRDNEQFF.

CDR3 coding DNA: TGTGCCACCAGCAGGATTAGGGACAGGCGTCCCTATGGCTACACCTTC. It is translated as CATSRIRDRRPYGYTF. This chain uses TRBV15 with TRBJ1-2; 8 positions agree with TRBD1. The germline CDR1 and CDR2 sequences are LNHNV and YYDKDF (reference sequence). J gave up 4 bases and V 3 bases, and 10 bases lay outside the gene matches. This CDR3 comprises 16 residues. The full variable domain, completed using reference TRBV15 and TRBJ1-2, is DAMVIQNPRYQVTQFGKPVTLSCSQTLNHNVMYWYQQKSSQAPKLLFHYYDKDFNNEADTPDNFQSRRPNTSFCFLDIRSPGLGDTAMYLCATSRIRDRRPYGYTFGSGTRLTVV.

The V gene is TRBV3-1 (or the pseudogene TRBV3-2), the J gene TRBJ2-1; no clear D gene. The CDR3 consists of 15 residues. The germline V gene encodes CDR1 LGHDT and CDR2 YNNKEL (reference sequence). Deletions cut 0 bases from V and 0 bases from J, with 6 bases between. Here the CDR3 reads CASSQDLSSYNEQFF. The CDR3 nucleotides read TGTGCCAGCAGCCAAGATCTCAGCTCCTACAATGAGCAGTTCTTC.

The chain carries TRBV28 and TRBJ1-2, with 10 nucleotides matching TRBD1. Germline CDR1 reads MDHEN; CDR2 reads SYDVKM. The trim removed 6 bases at V and 8 bases at J, leaving 12 bases unmatched. The CDR3 is 15 residues long. CDR3 bases: TGTGCCAGCAGCCTTAAGGACAGGGGGTATGAAGGCTACACCTTC. Translating gives CASSLKDRGYEGYTF.

J is TRBJ1-2 and V is TRBV6-5; D perhaps matches TRBD1 (6 bases). CDR1 and CDR2 (germline): MNHEY, SVGAGI. The CDR3 length is 13 residues. Trimming stripped 10 bases from V and 4 bases from J, with 16 bases between. The CDR3 coding sequence is TGTGCCACCTCCGGACAGTTCTCCTATGGCTACACCTTC. Translating it yields CATSGQFSYGYTF.

This clone was detected only once. The J gene is TRBJ1-2, the V gene TRBV5-1; 8 bases are shared with TRBD1. V gave up 3 bases and J gave up 8 bases; unmatched junction bases: 6. Per germline, CDR1 SGHRS and CDR2 YFSETQ. CDR3 length: 13 amino acids. CDR3 amino acids: CASSSTGVVGYTF. The CDR3, as DNA: TGCGCCAGCAGCTCGACAGGGGTGGTCGGCTACACCTTC.

The chain employs TRBV5-1 and TRBJ1-5, with D tentatively TRBD1 (6 bases). Between the trimmed V and J ends, which lost 3 bases and 4 bases, there was a span of 11 bases. The CDR3 is 14 amino acids. CDR1 is SGHRS and CDR2 is YFSETQ in the germline V gene. CDR3 region: CASSSGGRNQPQHF. CDR3 sequence (DNA): TGCGCCAGCAGCTCCGGGGGGCGAAATCAGCCCCAGCATTTT.

J is TRBJ1-1 and V is TRBV20-1; D is uncertain. V lost 3 bases and J 6 bases, leaving 14 bases between the germline ends. Germline loops: CDR1 DFQATT, CDR2 SNEGSKA (reference sequence). The CDR3 is 13 amino acids. As DNA, the CDR3 is TGCAGTGCTAGTCTGCGGAGGCACCCTGAAGCTTTCTTT. It yields the protein CSASLRRHPEAFF.

The chain joins TRBV5-8 to TRBJ2-2; 10 bases align to TRBD2. CDR3 size: 16 residues. Germline loops: CDR1 SGHTS, CDR2 YDEGEE. The J segment lost 3 bases and the V segment lost 4 bases, leaving 6 bases of the junction unmatched. CDR3 residues: CASSKLAGAHTGELFF. The CDR3, as DNA: TGTGCCAGCAGCAAGCTAGCGGGGGCCCACACCGGGGAGCTGTTTTTT.

The chain links TRBV9 to TRBJ2-1; D perhaps matches TRBD2 (6 bases). V lost 0 bases and J 0 bases, leaving 13 bases between the germline ends. Germline V gene lookup returns CDR1 SGDLS and CDR2 YYNGEE. CDR3 length: 17 amino acids. In nucleotides, the CDR3 is TGTGCCAGCAGCGTAGTTAGCGGTTCCAGCTCCTACAATGAGCAGTTCTTC. Protein product: CASSVVSGSSSYNEQFF.

The J gene is TRBJ1-1, the V gene TRBV3-1 (or the pseudogene TRBV3-2); D call uncertain. Germline CDR1 is LGHDT and CDR2 is YNNKEL (reference sequence). The CDR3 loop spans 14 amino acids. Trimming cost V 2 bases and J 4 bases, with 11 bases left between them. This CDR3 reads CASSQPARGTEAFF. CDR3 coding DNA: TGTGCCAGCAGCCAACCAGCTCGCGGCACTGAAGCTTTCTTT.

This chain connects TRBV27 to TRBJ2-7, with D possibly matching TRBD2 (5 bases). The CDR3 is 13 amino acids. CDR1 and CDR2 from the germline V gene are MNHEY and SMNVEV (reference sequence). With 5 bases removed from V and 4 bases from J, the gap between germline ends came to 12 bases. The CDR3 is CASSIERRYEQYF. CDR3 nucleotide sequence: TGTGCCAGCAGTATAGAGCGGAGGTACGAGCAGTACTTC.

This chain links TRBV5-6 with TRBJ1-1, with 9 positions matching TRBD1. Germline values: CDR1 SGHDT, CDR2 YYEEEE. This CDR3 is 16 amino acids long. Trimming at V came to 3 bases and at J to 2 bases, leaving 8 bases not matched to a gene. The CDR3 spells CASSYTGGPFNTEAFF. DNA of the CDR3: TGTGCCAGCAGCTATACAGGGGGCCCCTTCAACACTGAAGCTTTCTTT.

This clone was counted a single time. This chain connects TRBV5-4 to TRBJ2-1; 10 positions match TRBD2. The germline gives CDR1 SGHNT, CDR2 YYREEE (reference sequence). V trimming: 0 bases; J trimming: 2 bases; junction bases outside the gene matches: 2. This CDR3 region has 16 residues. CDR3 in DNA: TGTGCCAGCAGCTTGGATAGCGGGGGGACCTACAATGAGCAGTTCTTC. As protein: CASSLDSGGTYNEQFF. Based on the CDR3 plus reference TRBV5-4 and TRBJ2-1, the full variable domain is ETGVTQSPTHLIKTRGQQVTLRCSSQSGHNTVSWYQQALGQGPQFIFQYYREEENGRGNFPPRFSGLQFPNYSSELNVNALELDDSALYLCASSLDSGGTYNEQFFGPGTRLTVL.

The gene calls are TRBV5-1 and TRBJ2-1; TRBD1 aligns across 9 bases. This CDR3 is built from 16 residues. V gave up 3 bases and J gave up 6 bases; unmatched junction bases: 10. Per germline, CDR1 SGHRS and CDR2 YFSETQ. This CDR3 reads CASSSNPGQGSNEQFF. DNA for the CDR3: TGCGCCAGCAGCTCAAATCCGGGACAGGGAAGCAATGAGCAGTTCTTC.

This rearrangement joins TRBV5-1 to TRBJ2-3; 8 bases map to TRBD2. CDR1 SGHRS and CDR2 YFSETQ come from the germline V gene. This CDR3 spans 15 amino acids. V trimming: 0 bases; J trimming: 2 bases; junction bases outside the gene matches: 2. The CDR3 sequence is CASSLVAGPTDTQYF. CDR3 bases: TGCGCCAGCAGCTTGGTAGCGGGGCCCACAGATACGCAGTATTTT. Full variable domain (rest looked up from reference TRBV5-1 and TRBJ2-3): KAGVTQTPRYLIKTRGQQVTLSCSPISGHRSVSWYQQTPGQGLQFLFEYFSETQRNKGNFPGRFSGRQFSNSRSEMNVSTLELGDSALYLCASSLVAGPTDTQYFGPGTRLTVL.

CDR3 loop: CAWSGTSGATGELFF. CDR3 DNA: TGTGCCTGGAGTGGCACTAGCGGGGCCACCGGGGAGCTGTTTTTT. The rearrangement links TRBV30 to TRBJ2-2; 10 positions agree with TRBD2. Trimming took 1 base from V and 4 from J; bases not matched to a gene: 3. Germline loops: CDR1 GTSNPN, CDR2 SVGIG (reference sequence). The CDR3 contains 15 residues.